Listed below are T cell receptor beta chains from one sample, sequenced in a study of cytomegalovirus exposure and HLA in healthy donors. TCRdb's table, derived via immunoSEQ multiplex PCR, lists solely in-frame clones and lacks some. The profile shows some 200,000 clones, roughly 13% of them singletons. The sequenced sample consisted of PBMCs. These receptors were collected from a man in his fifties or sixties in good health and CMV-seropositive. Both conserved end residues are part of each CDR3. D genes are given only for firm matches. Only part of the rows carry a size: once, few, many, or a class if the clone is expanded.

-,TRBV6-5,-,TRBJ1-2,CASSYSPASSNYGYTF,TGTGCCAGCAGTTACTCGCCAGCGTCTTCTAACTATGGCTACACCTTC
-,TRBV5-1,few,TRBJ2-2,CASSLWGETGELFF,TGCGCCAGCAGCTTGTGGGGGGAGACCGGGGAGCTGTTTTTT
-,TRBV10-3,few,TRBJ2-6,CANRPGAGANVLTF,TGTGCCAACCGTCCCGGGGCTGGGGCCAACGTCCTGACTTTC
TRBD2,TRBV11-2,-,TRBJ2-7,CASSLLLLAGSYEQYF,TGTGCCAGCAGCTTACTACTACTAGCGGGGTCCTACGAGCAGTACTTC
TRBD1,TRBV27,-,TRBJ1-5,CASGWTGNQPQHF,TGTGCCAGCGGCTGGACAGGGAATCAGCCCCAGCATTTT
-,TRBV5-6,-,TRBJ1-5,CASSLGGGSNQPQHF,TGTGCCAGCAGCTTGGGGGGGGGCTCCAATCAGCCCCAGCATTTT
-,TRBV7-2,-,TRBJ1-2,CASSLVVDRHYTF,TGTGCCAGCAGCTTAGTTGTGGACAGACATTACACCTTC
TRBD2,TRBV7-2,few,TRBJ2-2,CASSSPLAGGTGELFF,TGTGCCAGCAGCTCGCCGCTAGCGGGGGGCACCGGGGAGCTGTTTTTT
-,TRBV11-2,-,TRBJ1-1,CASSSVGLDTEAFF,TGTGCCAGCAGCTCAGTGGGTCTAGACACTGAAGCTTTCTTT
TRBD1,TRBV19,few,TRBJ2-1,CASSPRGLDYNEQFF,TGTGCCAGTAGCCCCAGGGGGCTTGACTACAATGAGCAGTTCTTC
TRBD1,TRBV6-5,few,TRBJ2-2,CASSWTGLPGELFF,TGTGCCAGCAGTTGGACAGGGCTTCCCGGGGAGCTGTTTTTT
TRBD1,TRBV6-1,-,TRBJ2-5,CAAGRDRGETQYF,TGTGCAGCGGGGAGGGACAGGGGCGAGACCCAGTACTTC
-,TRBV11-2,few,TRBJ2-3,CASSYLGTPKSGDTQYF,TGTGCCAGCAGCTACCTCGGGACTCCGAAAAGCGGGGATACGCAGTATTTT
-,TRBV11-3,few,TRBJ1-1,CASSLVGILDTEAFF,TGTGCCAGCAGCTTAGTGGGCATACTGGACACTGAAGCTTTCTTT
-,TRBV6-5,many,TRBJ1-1,CASSYTRGTEAFF,TGTGCCAGCAGCTATACTCGGGGGACTGAAGCTTTCTTT
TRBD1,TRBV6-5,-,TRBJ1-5,CASRTTGEGNQPQHF,TGTGCCAGCAGGACAACAGGGGAGGGCAATCAGCCCCAGCATTTT
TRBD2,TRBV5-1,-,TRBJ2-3,CASSLRAGGTDTQYF,TGCGCCAGCAGCTTGAGGGCGGGGGGCACAGATACGCAGTATTTT
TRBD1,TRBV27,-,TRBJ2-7,CASREVGTASSEQYF,TGTGCCAGCAGGGAGGTCGGGACAGCGTCCTCCGAGCAGTACTTC
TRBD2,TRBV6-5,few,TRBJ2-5,CASSKGLVGETQYF,TGTGCCAGCAGCAAGGGACTAGTAGGCGAGACCCAGTACTTC
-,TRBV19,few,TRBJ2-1,CASSIERGNEQFF,TGTGCCAGTAGTATAGAACGAGGTAATGAGCAGTTCTTC
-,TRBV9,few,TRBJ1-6,CASSVGRINSPLHF,TGTGCCAGCAGCGTGGGGCGGATAAATTCACCCCTCCACTTT
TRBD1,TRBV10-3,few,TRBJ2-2,CAIRGPGQGPGELFF,TGTGCCATCAGAGGGCCGGGACAGGGACCCGGGGAGCTGTTTTTT